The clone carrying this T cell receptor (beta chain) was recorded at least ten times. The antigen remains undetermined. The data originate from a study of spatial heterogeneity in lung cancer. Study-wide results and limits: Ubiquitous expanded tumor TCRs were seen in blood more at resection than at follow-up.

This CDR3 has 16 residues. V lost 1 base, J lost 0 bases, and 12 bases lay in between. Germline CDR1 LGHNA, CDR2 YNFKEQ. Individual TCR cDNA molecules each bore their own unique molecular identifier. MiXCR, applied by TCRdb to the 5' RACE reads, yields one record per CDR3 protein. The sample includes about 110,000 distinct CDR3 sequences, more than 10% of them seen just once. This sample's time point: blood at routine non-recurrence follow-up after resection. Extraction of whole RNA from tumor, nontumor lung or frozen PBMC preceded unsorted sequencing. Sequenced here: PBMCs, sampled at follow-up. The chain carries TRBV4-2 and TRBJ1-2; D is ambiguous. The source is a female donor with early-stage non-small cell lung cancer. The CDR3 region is CASSQAVGRANYGYTF. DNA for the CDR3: TGTGCCAGCAGCCAAGCTGTCGGCAGAGCTAACTATGGCTACACCTTC.